The clone carrying this TCR beta chain was observed a few times. Its antigen is still unknown. The sample belongs to a study of T cell repertoires in cytomegalovirus infection. In the study overall: A matching HLA type, together with CMV infection, was signaled by public TCR beta signatures. Broader study findings: Identification of carriers of CMV plus the relevant HLA was achieved through cumulative public TCR beta family frequency. The ex vivo response was dominated by HLA-C-restricted CMV-specific TCR beta clonotypes.

The V end lost 2 bases, the J end lost 7 bases, and 6 bases lay between the germline ends. The CDR3 sequence is 12 residues long. The V gene's germline CDR1 is SGHKS and CDR2 YYEKEE (reference sequence). Each CDR3 protein is one row after TCRdb ran MiXCR on the reads. Counted here are about 250,000 distinct CDR3 sequences, 17% occurring once; the ten biggest clones make up 40% to 55%. The sequencing input was CD8+ T cells from PBMCs. This receptor was identified in a human donor in good health (CMV status not recorded). Some clones in this sample may be carry-over from other donors' samples. This chain links TRBV5-5 with TRBJ2-2; D gene uncertain. CDR3 residues: CASSFLGGELFF. As DNA, the CDR3 is TGTGCCAGCAGCTTTTTAGGCGGGGAGCTGTTTTTT.